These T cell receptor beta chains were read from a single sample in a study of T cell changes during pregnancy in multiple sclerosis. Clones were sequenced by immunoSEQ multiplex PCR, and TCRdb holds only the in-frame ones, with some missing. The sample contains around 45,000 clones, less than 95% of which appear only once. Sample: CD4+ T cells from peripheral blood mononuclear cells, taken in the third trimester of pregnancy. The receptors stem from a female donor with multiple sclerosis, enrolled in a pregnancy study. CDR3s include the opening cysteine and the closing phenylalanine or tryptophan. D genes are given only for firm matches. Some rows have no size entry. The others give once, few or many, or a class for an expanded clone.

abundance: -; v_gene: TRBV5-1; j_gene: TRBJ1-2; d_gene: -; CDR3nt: TGCGCCAGTAAAATTAACTATGGCTACACCTTC; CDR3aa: CASKINYGYTF
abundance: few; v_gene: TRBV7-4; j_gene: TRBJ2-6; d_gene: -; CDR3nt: TGTGCCAGCAGCCTGTGTAACAGCTCACAAAGTCGGGCCAACGTCCTGACTTTC; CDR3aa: CASSLCNSSQSRANVLTF
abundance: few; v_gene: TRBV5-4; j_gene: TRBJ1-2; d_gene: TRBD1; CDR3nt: TGTGCCAGCAGCCCGGGACAGGGAGACTATGGCTACACCTTC; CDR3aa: CASSPGQGDYGYTF
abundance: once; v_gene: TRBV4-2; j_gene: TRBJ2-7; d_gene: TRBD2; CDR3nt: TGTGCCAGCAGCCAAGATCTAGCGGGGAGCTCCTACGAGCAGTACTTC; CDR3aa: CASSQDLAGSSYEQYF
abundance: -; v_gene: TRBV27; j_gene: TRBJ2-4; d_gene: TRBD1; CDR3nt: TGTGCCAGCAGTGCACAGGGGACGGGATCTGACATTCAGTACTTC; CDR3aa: CASSAQGTGSDIQYF
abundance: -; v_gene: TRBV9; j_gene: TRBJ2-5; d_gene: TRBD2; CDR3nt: TGTGCCAGCAGCCGGACTAGCGGGGAATTGATGAGCCAAGAGACCCAGTACTTC; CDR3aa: CASSRTSGELMSQETQYF
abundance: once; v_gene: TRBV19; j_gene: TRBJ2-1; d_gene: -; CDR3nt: TGTGCCAGTAGTATCCTCATCGGAACGGGAGCATTCGGTGAGCAGTTCTTC; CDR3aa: CASSILIGTGAFGEQFF
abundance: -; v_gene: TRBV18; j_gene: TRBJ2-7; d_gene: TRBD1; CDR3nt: TGTGCCAGCTCACCAAGCGGACAGGCGACCTACGAGCAGTACTTC; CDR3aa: CASSPSGQATYEQYF
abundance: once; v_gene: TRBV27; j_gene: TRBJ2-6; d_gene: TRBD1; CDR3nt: TGTGCCAGCAGCAGGGGGTCCTCCGGGGCCAACGTCCTGACTTTC; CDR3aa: CASSRGSSGANVLTF
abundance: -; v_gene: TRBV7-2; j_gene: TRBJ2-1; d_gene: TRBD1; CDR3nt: TGTGCCAGCAGCATCCAGACAGGGGGCAATGAGCAGTTCTTC; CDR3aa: CASSIQTGGNEQFF
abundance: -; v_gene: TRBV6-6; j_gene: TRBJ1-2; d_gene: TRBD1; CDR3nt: TGTGCCAGCAGCCTCCCGGGACAGGAATTATATGGCTACACCTTC; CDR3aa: CASSLPGQELYGYTF
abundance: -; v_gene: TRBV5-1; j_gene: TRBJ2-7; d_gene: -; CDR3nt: TGCGCCAGCAGCCCCGACGCTAGCTCCTACGAGCAGTACTTC; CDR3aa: CASSPDASSYEQYF
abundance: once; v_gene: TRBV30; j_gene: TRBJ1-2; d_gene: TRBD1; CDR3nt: TGTGCCTGGAGTCGGCAGGGGGCTACCTATGGCTACACCTTC; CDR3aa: CAWSRQGATYGYTF
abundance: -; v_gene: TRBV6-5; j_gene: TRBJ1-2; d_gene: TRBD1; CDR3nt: TGTGCCAGCAGTTTCCACCGGACAGGGGGCGGCTACACCTTC; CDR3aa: CASSFHRTGGGYTF
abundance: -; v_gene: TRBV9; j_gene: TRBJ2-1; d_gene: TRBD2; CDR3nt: TGTGCCAGCAGCGTAGGTCTAGCGGGAAGCTCCTACAATGAGCAGTTCTTC; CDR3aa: CASSVGLAGSSYNEQFF
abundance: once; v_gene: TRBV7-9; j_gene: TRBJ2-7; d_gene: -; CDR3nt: TGTGCCAGCAGCTTAGTCTCCGGGAGTGTAGGTGAGCAGTACTTC; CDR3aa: CASSLVSGSVGEQYF
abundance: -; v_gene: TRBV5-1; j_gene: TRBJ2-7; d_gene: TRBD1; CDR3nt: TGCGCCAGCAGCCAAACCGCGGACAGGCCCTACGAGCAGTACTTC; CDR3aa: CASSQTADRPYEQYF
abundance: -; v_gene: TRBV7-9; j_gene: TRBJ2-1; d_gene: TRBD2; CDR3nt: TGTGCCAGCAGCACCGAGGGACTAGGGTTTGAGCAGTTCTTC; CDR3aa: CASSTEGLGFEQFF
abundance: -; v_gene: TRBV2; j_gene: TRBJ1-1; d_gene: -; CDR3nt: TGTGCCAGCAGTATGACTCCACTGTGGCGTGAAGCTTTCTTT; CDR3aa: CASSMTPLWREAFF
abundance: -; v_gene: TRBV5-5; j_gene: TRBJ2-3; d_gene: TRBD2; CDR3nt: TGTGCCAGCTCCTTAGCGGGAGTCACAGATACGCAGTATTTT; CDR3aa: CASSLAGVTDTQYF
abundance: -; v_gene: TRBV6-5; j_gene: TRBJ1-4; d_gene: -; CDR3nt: TGTGCCAGCAGTTACTTTCGGGGGGCAACTAATGAAAAACTGTTTTTT; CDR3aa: CASSYFRGATNEKLFF
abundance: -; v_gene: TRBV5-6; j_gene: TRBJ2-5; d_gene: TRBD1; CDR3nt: TGTGCCAGCAGCTTGTACAGGGGGTTGGGGCAAGAGACCCAGTACTTC; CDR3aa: CASSLYRGLGQETQYF